A selection of T cell receptor beta chains follows, all from one sample in a study of identical twins. TCRdb re-called the 5' RACE reads with MiXCR, one entry per CDR3 protein. Of around 680,000 distinct CDR3 sequences in the sample, over 8.5% were seen once. The data were also submitted as part of a second study, on yellow fever vaccine responses in identical twins.

Material for sequencing was PBMCs. These receptors were obtained from a woman between 18 and 29 years old in good health. Both conserved end residues are part of each CDR3. The order of the fields is V gene, D gene, J gene, clone size, CDR3 DNA, CDR3 protein. A D gene is named only where the DNA matches it firmly. Clone size appears in some rows only: once, few, many, or a class for an expanded clone.

V: TRBV7-2; D: TRBD2; J: TRBJ2-7; size: NA; DNA: TGTGCCAGCAGTCCCGGAGTAAGCGGGGGCCTCTACGAGCAGTACTTC; CDR3: CASSPGVSGGLYEQYF
V: TRBV6-2/TRBV6-3; D: TRBD2; J: TRBJ2-1; size: few; DNA: TGTGCCAGCGGGCCTCTGGGACTAGAAGCCTACAATGAGCAGTTCTTC; CDR3: CASGPLGLEAYNEQFF
V: TRBV5-6; D: TRBD1; J: TRBJ2-3; size: few; DNA: TGTGCCAGCAGCGGGACGACAGGGGCCCGCGCAACAGATACGCAGTATTTT; CDR3: CASSGTTGARATDTQYF
V: TRBV24-1; D: TRBD1; J: TRBJ2-1; size: many; DNA: TGTGCCACCAGTGAGTCGACAGGGGTTCCGTTCTTC; CDR3: CATSESTGVPFF
V: TRBV7-8; D: TRBD1; J: TRBJ2-1; size: few; DNA: TGTGCCAGCAGCTTAAGGGCAAGACAGGGATCCTACAATGAGCAGTTCTTC; CDR3: CASSLRARQGSYNEQFF
V: TRBV7-9; D: NA; J: TRBJ2-3; size: many; DNA: TGTGCCAGCACCCGGAGGGGGACAGATACGCAGTATTTT; CDR3: CASTRRGTDTQYF
V: TRBV6-5; D: NA; J: TRBJ2-3; size: many; DNA: TGTGCCAGCAGTTACCGGATCACAGATACGCAGTATTTT; CDR3: CASSYRITDTQYF
V: TRBV6-1; D: NA; J: TRBJ1-3; size: many; DNA: TGTGCCAGCAGGAGAGGGACACCTGAAGGAAACACCATATATTTT; CDR3: CASRRGTPEGNTIYF
V: TRBV28; D: NA; J: TRBJ2-1; size: NA; DNA: TGTGCCAGCAGTTCGCCGTTAACAGGGACCTACTACAATGAGCAGTTCTTC; CDR3: CASSSPLTGTYYNEQFF
V: TRBV5-1; D: TRBD1; J: TRBJ1-3; size: many; DNA: TGCGCCAGCAGCTCCCGGACAGGGGTGACTGGAAACACCATATATTTT; CDR3: CASSSRTGVTGNTIYF
V: TRBV5-1; D: NA; J: TRBJ2-7; size: NA; DNA: TGCGCCAGCAGCTTACTTCACTACGAGCAGTACTTC; CDR3: CASSLLHYEQYF
V: TRBV10-3; D: NA; J: TRBJ2-1; size: many; DNA: TGTGCCATCAGTGATGGGGGGACGGAGTTCTTC; CDR3: CAISDGGTEFF
V: TRBV10-3; D: NA; J: TRBJ2-2; size: NA; DNA: TGTGCCATCAGTGAGTCCGGCAGCCCGAACACCGGGGAGCTGTTTTTT; CDR3: CAISESGSPNTGELFF
V: TRBV7-2; D: TRBD1; J: TRBJ1-2; size: NA; DNA: TGTGCCAGCAGCACCCAGACAGGGGGAATCTCCGGCTACACCTTC; CDR3: CASSTQTGGISGYTF
V: TRBV11-2; D: TRBD2; J: TRBJ2-7; size: NA; DNA: TGTGCCAGCAGCTTATCCCCTAGCGGGAGCTCCTACGAGCAGTACTTC; CDR3: CASSLSPSGSSYEQYF
V: TRBV28; D: NA; J: TRBJ1-2; size: many; DNA: TGTGCCAGCAGTTACGTAGGATCCCCTTGGGGCTACACCTTC; CDR3: CASSYVGSPWGYTF
V: TRBV29-1; D: TRBD2; J: TRBJ2-3; size: NA; DNA: TGCAGCGTTGGTCGACTAGCGGGAGGGCCAGATACGCAGTATTTT; CDR3: CSVGRLAGGPDTQYF
V: TRBV4-1; D: NA; J: TRBJ2-1; size: few; DNA: TGCGCCAGCAGCCAAGATATACAACTAGCCTACAATGAGCAGTTCTTC; CDR3: CASSQDIQLAYNEQFF
V: TRBV20-1; D: NA; J: TRBJ1-2; size: few; DNA: TGCAGTGCTAGGGGTATGGACAGCCTTATTGAGGGCTACACCTTC; CDR3: CSARGMDSLIEGYTF
V: TRBV20-1; D: NA; J: TRBJ1-1; size: many; DNA: TGCAGTGCTAGAGATCAGGGGTCTGCGAACACTGAAGCTTTCTTT; CDR3: CSARDQGSANTEAFF
V: TRBV5-1; D: NA; J: TRBJ1-2; size: few; DNA: TGCGCCAGCAGCGTGGACATGGACTATGGCTACACCTTC; CDR3: CASSVDMDYGYTF
V: TRBV2; D: TRBD2; J: TRBJ2-3; size: NA; DNA: TGTGCCAGCACGCCGACTAGCACAGATAAGCAGTATTTT; CDR3: CASTPTSTDKQYF
V: TRBV6-1; D: NA; J: TRBJ1-1; size: many; DNA: TGTGCCAGCAGTGACGGGGGGTTTCCGGGAGGCAGCACTGAAGCTTTCTTT; CDR3: CASSDGGFPGGSTEAFF
V: TRBV10-2; D: NA; J: TRBJ2-1; size: few; DNA: TGCGCCAGCAAGCGTACGCGTGACTTAGGATACAATGAGCAGTTCTTC; CDR3: CASKRTRDLGYNEQFF
V: TRBV28; D: TRBD1; J: TRBJ1-2; size: few; DNA: TGTGCCAGCAGGCTGACCGGGACAGCGGGCTACACCTTC; CDR3: CASRLTGTAGYTF
V: TRBV12-3/TRBV12-4; D: NA; J: TRBJ2-3; size: NA; DNA: TGTGCCAGCGCGCGGGCAGGGGCGGAAGATACGCAGTATTTT; CDR3: CASARAGAEDTQYF
V: TRBV20-1; D: NA; J: TRBJ2-7; size: many; DNA: TGCAGTGCTAGAGGGGTTGTGACAGACGTTTTAGGGGAGCAGTACTTC; CDR3: CSARGVVTDVLGEQYF
V: TRBV10-3; D: TRBD2; J: TRBJ2-5; size: NA; DNA: TGTGCCATCAGCAATAGCGGGGGGGCGGAGACCCAGTACTTC; CDR3: CAISNSGGAETQYF
V: TRBV20-1; D: NA; J: TRBJ2-7; size: few; DNA: TGCAGTGCTACTCCGGGACTCTCCGAGCAGTACTTC; CDR3: CSATPGLSEQYF
V: TRBV7-9; D: NA; J: TRBJ1-4; size: many; DNA: TGTGCCAGCAGCTGGGGGACGGCTTCTGAGGGACTGTTTTTT; CDR3: CASSWGTASEGLFF
V: TRBV7-9; D: NA; J: TRBJ2-3; size: few; DNA: TGTGCCAGCAGCGAAACTCTAGTCACAGATACGCAGTATTTT; CDR3: CASSETLVTDTQYF